This TCR beta chain was captured in a study of a mutant IDH1 vaccine in newly diagnosed glioma. Described time point: week 47, end of study. Topical imiquimod was applied with each vaccine dose, which held 300 ug of mutant IDH1 20-mer peptide. Each astrocytoma in the donors was new, WHO grade 3 or 4, IDH1-mutant and ATRX-lost. TCRdb's copy holds only in-frame clones and misses some; the assay was immunoSEQ multiplex PCR. Of 50,000 to 70,000 clones in the sample, about four fifths were seen once. V shed 0 bases and J shed 1 base, with 9 bases lying between them. The CDR3 loop spans 15 amino acids. The germline CDR1 and CDR2 sequences are LNHDA and SQIVND (reference sequence). Comment on this clone: The target antigen is unknown.

This TCR was recovered from a woman in her 50s with glioma. The sample consisted of PBMCs, taken from a glioma patient whose treatment included an IDH1 peptide vaccine. The chain uses TRBV19 and TRBJ1-1; tentatively, D is TRBD1 (6 bases). CDR3 coding DNA: TGTGCCAGTAGTATAGATGGCAGGGGGAACACTGAAGCTTTCTTT. It specifies CASSIDGRGNTEAFF.